This T cell receptor (beta chain) was recovered during a study of T cell responses to AZD1222 COVID-19 vaccine. Study results and limitations: Nearly half of unique spike-specific TCRs reportedly avoided B.1.351 and B.1.1.7 mutated regions. Spike was spanned by vaccine-associated CD4 TCRs, with dominance at 160-218 and 743-854.

The CDR3 sequence is 15 residues long. Trimming took off 4 bases at V and 6 bases at J, with 17 bases between the two ends. Looked up from germline, CDR1 is SGHRS and CDR2 is YFSETQ. TCRdb's copy holds only in-frame clones and misses some; the assay was immunoSEQ multiplex PCR. The table shows around 94,000 clones, with about 85% occurring only once. On this clone itself: Its antigen is still unknown.

This material consisted of peripheral blood, taken on day 0 of AZD1222 vaccination. The sequence came from an adult in good health. The J gene is TRBJ2-1, the V gene TRBV5-1; tentatively, D is TRBD2 (6 bases). CDR3 protein: CASSPEAGTFNEQFF. In DNA, the CDR3 is TGCGCCAGCAGCCCGGAGGCAGGGACTTTCAATGAGCAGTTCTTC.